Below are 22 T cell receptor beta chains sequenced from a single sample in a study of T cell changes during pregnancy in multiple sclerosis. The table came from immunoSEQ multiplex PCR; TCRdb's copy has only in-frame clones and leaves some out. This sample has 89,000 or so clones, with roughly nine tenths found just once. The specimen was PBMCs, collected in the first trimester of pregnancy. These receptors were collected from a female donor in good health, serving as a control in a pregnancy study. Some clones in this sample may be carry-over from other donors' samples.

This rearrangement joins TRBV15 to TRBJ2-1; D unresolved. The CDR3 contains 15 residues. V dropped 3 bases and J dropped 0 bases, with 9 bases sitting between them. The germline gives CDR1 LNHNV, CDR2 YYDKDF (reference sequence). CDR3 sequence reads: CATSRVDTSYNEQFF. In nucleotides, the CDR3 is TGTGCCACCAGCAGGGTAGACACCTCCTACAATGAGCAGTTCTTC.

The chain combines TRBV7-6 with TRBJ1-1; TRBD1 matches at 8 bases. V shed 5 bases and J 4 bases; nucleotides not matched to a gene: 9. Germline V CDR1 and CDR2: SGHVS, FNYEAQ. The CDR3 sequence is 15 residues long. The CDR3 sequence: CASSLTRGRVTEAFF. The CDR3, as DNA: TGTGCCAGCAGCCTTACCAGGGGGCGCGTCACTGAAGCTTTCTTT.

The chain's CDR3 is CASSQGSKGLAGGVGYEQYF. The CDR3 DNA reads as TGCGCCAGCAGCCAAGGATCGAAGGGACTAGCGGGAGGCGTTGGATACGAGCAGTACTTC. This chain joins TRBV4-1 and TRBJ2-7, with 15 bases that match TRBD2. Germline CDR1 is MGHRA and CDR2 is YSYEKL. After removal of 1 base from V and 4 bases from J, the junction contained 14 bases not matched to a gene. The CDR3 sequence is 20 residues long.

The chain links TRBV9 to TRBJ2-1; 9 bases line up with TRBD2. Trimming cost V 4 bases and J 8 bases; bases outside gene matches: 7. Germline lookup yields CDR1 SGDLS and CDR2 YYNGEE. CDR3 length: 14 amino acids. This chain's CDR3 is CASSSSSGTYEQFF. The CDR3 bases are TGTGCCAGCAGCTCATCTAGCGGGACTTATGAGCAGTTCTTC.

V usage is TRBV11-3 and J usage is TRBJ2-7, with D perhaps TRBD2 (8 bases). This CDR3 has 16 residues. The germline CDR1 and CDR2 sequences are SGHNT and YENEEA. V dropped 5 bases and J dropped 7 bases, with 24 bases sitting between them. The CDR3 region has the DNA TGTGCCAGCAGCCCCTTTGGGACAGCGGGAGTTTCAGAGCAGTACTTC. Amino acids: CASSPFGTAGVSEQYF.

The gene calls are TRBV11-3 and TRBJ2-1; tentative D call: TRBD2 (7 bases). CDR3 length: 14 amino acids. Per the germline V gene, CDR1 is SGHNT and CDR2 is YENEEA. V was clipped by 7 bases and J by 9 bases, with 19 bases between them. CDR3 loop: CASNQGGEGTEQFF. DNA for the CDR3: TGTGCCAGCAACCAAGGGGGGGAGGGAACTGAGCAGTTCTTC.

The V and J genes are TRBV19 and TRBJ2-7; 7 positions match TRBD2. The CDR3 is made up of 14 amino acids. CDR1 is LNHDA and CDR2 is SQIVND in the germline V gene (reference sequence). V trimming: 3 bases; J trimming: 0 bases; junction bases outside the gene matches: 2. The CDR3 loop reads CASSIPGGSYEQYF. The CDR3 DNA is TGTGCCAGTAGTATTCCGGGGGGCTCCTACGAGCAGTACTTC. The full variable domain, in which reference TRBV19 and TRBJ2-7 provide the parts outside the CDR3, is DGGITQSPKYLFRKEGQNVTLSCEQNLNHDAMYWYRQDPGQGLRLIYYSQIVNDFQKGDIAEGYSVSREKKESFPLTVTSAQKNPTAFYLCASSIPGGSYEQYFGPGTRLTVT.

V is TRBV10-3 and J is TRBJ2-1; 11 bases line up with TRBD2. Germline V gene lookup returns CDR1 ENHRY and CDR2 SYGVKD. The J segment lost 6 bases and the V segment lost 6 bases, leaving 4 bases of the junction unmatched. CDR3 length equals 14 residues. DNA of the CDR3: TGTGCCATCAGGACTAGCGGGATAGGCAATGAGCAGTTCTTC. The encoded protein is CAIRTSGIGNEQFF.

The gene calls are TRBV15 and TRBJ2-3, with D perhaps matching TRBD2 (5 bases). The germline gives CDR1 LNHNV, CDR2 YYDKDF (reference sequence). This CDR3 is built from 15 residues. The V end lost 3 bases, the J end lost 2 bases, and 12 bases lay between the germline ends. The chain's CDR3 is CATSSPSWSTDTQYF. The CDR3 DNA reads TGTGCCACCAGCAGCCCTAGCTGGTCCACAGATACGCAGTATTTT.

This rearrangement joins TRBV27 to TRBJ2-1; possible D gene TRBD2, 5 bases. The CDR3 covers 16 residues. The V gene's germline CDR1 is MNHEY and CDR2 SMNVEV (reference sequence). V was pared by 2 bases and J by 7 bases, with 18 bases between. Written as DNA, the CDR3 is TGTGCCAGCAGTTTACTCCGAGGGCTTACGGGAAATGAGCAGTTCTTC. Its translation: CASSLLRGLTGNEQFF.

The chain recombines TRBV7-9 with TRBJ2-6; 9 bases are shared with TRBD1. The CDR3 sequence is 16 residues long. The J segment lost 2 bases and the V segment lost 5 bases, leaving 4 bases of the junction unmatched. CDR1 and CDR2 (germline): SEHNR, FQNEAQ (reference sequence). The CDR3 coding sequence is TGTGCCAGCAGCCCCCGGACAGGGGCTGGGGCCAACGTCCTGACTTTC. This gives the protein CASSPRTGAGANVLTF.

The genes are TRBV6-1 and TRBJ2-6, with TRBD1 as a possible D gene (6 bases). The germline gives CDR1 MNHNS, CDR2 SASEGT. The CDR3 is made up of 12 amino acids. The CDR3 region is CAGQSGANVLTF. The CDR3 region has the DNA TGTGCGGGACAATCTGGGGCCAACGTCCTGACTTTC.

CDR3 nucleotide sequence: TGTGCCAGCAGCTTAGGTCTAGCGGGAGACCCAAACTACGAGCAGTACTTC. Residues: CASSLGLAGDPNYEQYF. This chain uses TRBV13 with TRBJ2-7; 10 bases agree with TRBD2. Germline-derived CDR1 and CDR2 are PRHDT and FYEKMQ (reference sequence). V shed 0 bases, J shed 3 bases, and the junction held 8 bases outside the gene matches. This CDR3 region has 17 residues.

The chain has TRBV5-6 and TRBJ1-1; D uncertain. The CDR3 is 15 amino acids. Germline V gene sequence: CDR1 SGHDT, CDR2 YYEEEE. Between the trimmed V and J ends, which lost 3 bases and 5 bases, there was a span of 17 bases. CDR3 sequence reads: CASSWRAPGRTEAFF. CDR3 coding DNA: TGTGCCAGCAGCTGGAGGGCGCCGGGGAGAACTGAAGCTTTCTTT. Full variable domain (rest looked up from reference TRBV5-6 and TRBJ1-1): DAGVTQSPTHLIKTRGQQVTLRCSPKSGHDTVSWYQQALGQGPQFIFQYYEEEERQRGNFPDRFSGHQFPNYSSELNVNALLLGDSALYLCASSWRAPGRTEAFFGQGTRLTVV.

This rearrangement joins TRBV18 to TRBJ2-2; 8 positions match TRBD2. With V trimmed by 6 bases and J by 1 base, 4 bases remained unmatched. The CDR3 is made up of 15 amino acids. CDR1 is KGHSH and CDR2 is LQKENI in the germline V gene. The CDR3 bases are TGTGCCAGCTCTCCGGGACTAGGGAACACCGGGGAGCTGTTTTTT. It encodes CASSPGLGNTGELFF.

The gene calls are TRBV19 and TRBJ2-7; a possible D gene is TRBD1 (6 bases). CDR3 length: 14 amino acids. Between the trimmed V and J ends, which lost 5 bases and 1 base, there was a span of 12 bases. The germline CDR1 and CDR2 sequences are LNHDA and SQIVND (reference sequence). The CDR3 DNA is TGTGCCAGTAGTCCGGGACACAATTCCTACGAGCAGTACTTC. Residues: CASSPGHNSYEQYF.

This clone was counted a single time. The chain recombines TRBV5-1 with TRBJ2-3; 11 nucleotides align to TRBD2. V was clipped by 0 bases and J by 1 base; unmatched bases: 7. The V gene's germline CDR1 is SGHRS and CDR2 YFSETQ. This CDR3 has 18 residues. CDR3 nucleotide sequence: TGCGCCAGCAGCTTGGGGTTAGCGGGGGGGCGTGGCACAGATACGCAGTATTTT. Translation gives CASSLGLAGGRGTDTQYF. The full variable domain, its missing parts supplied by reference TRBV5-1 and TRBJ2-3, is KAGVTQTPRYLIKTRGQQVTLSCSPISGHRSVSWYQQTPGQGLQFLFEYFSETQRNKGNFPGRFSGRQFSNSRSEMNVSTLELGDSALYLCASSLGLAGGRGTDTQYFGPGTRLTVL.

The V gene is TRBV6-1, the J gene TRBJ2-7, with D possibly matching TRBD1 (6 bases). CDR3 length equals 13 residues. Trimming shortened V by 11 bases and J by 3 bases, and 17 bases separated the two germline ends. Germline CDR1 and CDR2: MNHNS and SASEGT. The CDR3 reads CACSQGWNYEQYF. The DNA for the CDR3 is TGTGCCTGTTCACAGGGCTGGAACTACGAGCAGTACTTC.

The chain employs TRBV14 and TRBJ2-7; TRBD2 matches 15 bases. Germline V CDR1 and CDR2: SGHDN, FVKESK. The CDR3 runs 17 residues. V was clipped by 4 bases and J by 2 bases; unmatched bases: 6. The CDR3 protein is CASSRGLAGGPPYEQYF. The CDR3 DNA reads TGTGCCAGCAGCCGAGGACTAGCGGGAGGGCCCCCCTACGAGCAGTACTTC.

The genes are TRBV5-1 and TRBJ1-3, with unresolved D. The CDR3 is made up of 15 amino acids. CDR1 and CDR2 (germline): SGHRS, YFSETQ. The V end was cut by 5 bases, the J end by 0 bases, with 12 bases between. The CDR3 region is CASRSSGSSGNTIYF. The CDR3 nucleotides are TGCGCCAGCAGGTCATCGGGGAGCTCTGGAAACACCATATATTTT.

The chain uses TRBV15 and TRBJ2-1; possible D gene TRBD2, 5 bases. Trimming removed 2 bases from V and 1 base from J, with 6 bases in between. The CDR3 is 14 residues long. Germline V gene lookup returns CDR1 LNHNV and CDR2 YYDKDF (reference sequence). CDR3 amino acids: CATSRRDSYNEQFF. CDR3 coding DNA: TGTGCCACCAGCAGACGGGATTCCTACAATGAGCAGTTCTTC.

This clone was found a few times. The chain uses TRBV4-2 and TRBJ1-1; D is ambiguous. V was pared by 0 bases and J by 7 bases, with 15 bases between. Germline V gene data show CDR1 as LGHNA and CDR2 as YNFKEQ. CDR3 length: 15 residues. Here the CDR3 reads CASSQDRVLGLEAFF. CDR3 DNA: TGTGCCAGCAGCCAAGATCGTGTGCTGGGCCTTGAAGCTTTCTTT.